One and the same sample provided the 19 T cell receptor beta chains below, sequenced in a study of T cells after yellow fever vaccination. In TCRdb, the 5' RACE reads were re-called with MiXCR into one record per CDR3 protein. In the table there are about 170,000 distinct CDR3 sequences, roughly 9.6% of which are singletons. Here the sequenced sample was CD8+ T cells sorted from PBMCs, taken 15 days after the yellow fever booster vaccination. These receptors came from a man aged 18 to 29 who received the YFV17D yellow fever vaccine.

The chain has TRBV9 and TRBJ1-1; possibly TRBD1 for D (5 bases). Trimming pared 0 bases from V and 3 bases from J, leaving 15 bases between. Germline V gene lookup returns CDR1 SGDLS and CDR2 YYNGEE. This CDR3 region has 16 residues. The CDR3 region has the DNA TGTGCCAGCAGCGTAGGGGTGAGGGGAACGGACACTGAAGCTTTCTTT. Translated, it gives CASSVGVRGTDTEAFF. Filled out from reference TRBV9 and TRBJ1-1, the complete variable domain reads DSGVTQTPKHLITATGQRVTLRCSPRSGDLSVYWYQQSLDQGLQFLIQYYNGEERAKGNILERFSAQQFPDLHSELNLSSLELGDSALYFCASSVGVRGTDTEAFFGQGTRLTVV.

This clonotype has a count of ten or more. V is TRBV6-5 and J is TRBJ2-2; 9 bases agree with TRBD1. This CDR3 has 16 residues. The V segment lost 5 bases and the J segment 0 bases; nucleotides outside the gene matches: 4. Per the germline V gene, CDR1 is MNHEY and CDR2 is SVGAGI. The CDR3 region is CASSRDRGTNTGELFF. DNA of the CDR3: TGTGCCAGCAGTCGCGACAGGGGGACGAACACCGGGGAGCTGTTTTTT.

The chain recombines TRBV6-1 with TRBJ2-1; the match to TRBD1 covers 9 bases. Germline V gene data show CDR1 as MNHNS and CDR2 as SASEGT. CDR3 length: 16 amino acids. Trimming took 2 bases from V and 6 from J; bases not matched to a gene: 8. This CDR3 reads CASSEWGTGILNEQFF. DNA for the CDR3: TGTGCCAGCAGTGAATGGGGGACAGGGATCCTCAATGAGCAGTTCTTC.

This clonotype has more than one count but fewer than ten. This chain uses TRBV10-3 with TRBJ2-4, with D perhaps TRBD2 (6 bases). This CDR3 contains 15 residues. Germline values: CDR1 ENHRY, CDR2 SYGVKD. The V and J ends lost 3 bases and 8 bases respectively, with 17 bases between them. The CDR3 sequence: CAISDGQSGLDIQYF. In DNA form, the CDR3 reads TGTGCCATCAGTGATGGGCAGAGCGGGCTTGACATTCAGTACTTC.

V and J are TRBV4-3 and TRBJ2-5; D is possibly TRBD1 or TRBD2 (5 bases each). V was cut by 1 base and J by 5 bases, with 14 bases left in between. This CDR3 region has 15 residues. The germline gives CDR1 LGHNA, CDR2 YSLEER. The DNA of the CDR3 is TGCGCCAGCAGCCAAGTCGAGGGTTGGGGGGAGACCCAGTACTTC. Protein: CASSQVEGWGETQYF.

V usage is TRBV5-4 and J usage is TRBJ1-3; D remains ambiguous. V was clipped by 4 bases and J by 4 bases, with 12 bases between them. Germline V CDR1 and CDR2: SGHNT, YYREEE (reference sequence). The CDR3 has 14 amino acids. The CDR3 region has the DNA TGTGCCAGCAGCCGCGACGGCGTCGGAAACACCATATATTTT. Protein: CASSRDGVGNTIYF.

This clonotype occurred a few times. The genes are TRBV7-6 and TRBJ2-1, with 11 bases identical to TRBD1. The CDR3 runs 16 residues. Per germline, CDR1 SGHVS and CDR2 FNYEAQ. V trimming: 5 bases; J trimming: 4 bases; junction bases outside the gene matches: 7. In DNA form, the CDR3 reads TGTGCCAGCAGCCGATCGGGACAGGGGGTTTACAATGAGCAGTTCTTC. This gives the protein CASSRSGQGVYNEQFF.

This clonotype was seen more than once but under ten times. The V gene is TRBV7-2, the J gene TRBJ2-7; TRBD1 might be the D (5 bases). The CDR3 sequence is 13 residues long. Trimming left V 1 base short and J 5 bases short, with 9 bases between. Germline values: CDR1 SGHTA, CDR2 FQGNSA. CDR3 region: CASSLVQGHEQYV. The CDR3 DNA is TGTGCCAGCAGCTTAGTTCAGGGCCACGAGCAGTACGTC.

In DNA, the CDR3 is TGCGCCAGCAGCCGACACGCCGGCACTGAAGCTTTCTTT. Translated: CASSRHAGTEAFF. The chain couples TRBV4-1 to TRBJ1-1; the D is unclear. Germline V lookup: CDR1 MGHRA, CDR2 YSYEKL. The CDR3 length is 13 residues. The germline V and J ends were trimmed by 4 bases and 4 bases, with 10 bases remaining between them.

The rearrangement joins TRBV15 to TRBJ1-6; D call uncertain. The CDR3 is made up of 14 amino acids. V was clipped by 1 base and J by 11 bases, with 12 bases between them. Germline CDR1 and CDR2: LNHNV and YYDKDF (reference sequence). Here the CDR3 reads CATSRGVSVAPLHF. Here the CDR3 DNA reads TGTGCCACCAGCAGAGGGGTATCCGTGGCACCCCTCCACTTT. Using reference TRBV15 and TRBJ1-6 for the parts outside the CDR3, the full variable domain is DAMVIQNPRYQVTQFGKPVTLSCSQTLNHNVMYWYQQKSSQAPKLLFHYYDKDFNNEADTPDNFQSRRPNTSFCFLDIRSPGLGDTAMYLCATSRGVSVAPLHFGNGTRLTVT.

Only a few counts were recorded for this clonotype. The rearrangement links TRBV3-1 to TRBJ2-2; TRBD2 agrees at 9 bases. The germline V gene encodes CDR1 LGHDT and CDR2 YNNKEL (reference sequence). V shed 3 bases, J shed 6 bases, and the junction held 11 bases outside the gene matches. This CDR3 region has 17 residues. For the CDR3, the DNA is TGTGCCAGCAGCCATGCCGCGGGACTAGCCTCGGCCGGGGAGCTGTTTTTT. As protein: CASSHAAGLASAGELFF.

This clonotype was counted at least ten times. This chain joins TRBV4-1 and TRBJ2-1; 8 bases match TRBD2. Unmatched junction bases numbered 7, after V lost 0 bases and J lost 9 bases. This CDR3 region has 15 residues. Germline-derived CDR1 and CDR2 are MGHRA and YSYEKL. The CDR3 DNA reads TGCGCCAGCAGCCAAGATTCCGGGGGGGCCGGTGAGCAGTTCTTC. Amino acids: CASSQDSGGAGEQFF.

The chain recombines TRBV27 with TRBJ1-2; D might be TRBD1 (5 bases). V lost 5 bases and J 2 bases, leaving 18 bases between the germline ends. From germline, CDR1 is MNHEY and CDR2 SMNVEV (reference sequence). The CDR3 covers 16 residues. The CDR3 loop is CASSPRRTGVNYGYTF. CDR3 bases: TGTGCCAGCAGTCCCCGACGTACGGGGGTAAACTATGGCTACACCTTC.

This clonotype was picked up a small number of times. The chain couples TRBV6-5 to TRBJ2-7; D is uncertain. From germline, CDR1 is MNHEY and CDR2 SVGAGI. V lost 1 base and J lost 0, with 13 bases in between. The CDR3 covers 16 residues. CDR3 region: CASSYFGGDSSYEQYF. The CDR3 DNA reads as TGTGCCAGCAGTTACTTTGGTGGGGATAGCTCCTACGAGCAGTACTTC.

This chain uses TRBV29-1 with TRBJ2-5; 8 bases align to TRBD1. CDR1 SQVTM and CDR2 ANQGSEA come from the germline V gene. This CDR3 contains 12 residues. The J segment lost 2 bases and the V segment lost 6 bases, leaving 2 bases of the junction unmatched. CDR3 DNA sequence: TGCAGCGTCGGGACAGGTCAAGAGACCCAGTACTTC. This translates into CSVGTGQETQYF.

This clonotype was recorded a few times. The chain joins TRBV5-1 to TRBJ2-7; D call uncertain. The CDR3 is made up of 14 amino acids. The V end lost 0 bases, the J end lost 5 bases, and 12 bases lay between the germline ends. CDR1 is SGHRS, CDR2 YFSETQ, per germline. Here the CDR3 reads CASSLGVTFDEQYF. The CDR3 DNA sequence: TGCGCCAGCAGCTTGGGGGTGACATTCGACGAGCAGTACTTC.

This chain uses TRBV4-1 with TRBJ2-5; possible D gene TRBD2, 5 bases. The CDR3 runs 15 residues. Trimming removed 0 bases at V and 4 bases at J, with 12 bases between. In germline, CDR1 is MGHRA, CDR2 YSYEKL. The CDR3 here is CASSQEVGLGETQYF. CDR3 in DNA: TGCGCCAGCAGCCAAGAGGTAGGACTGGGAGAGACCCAGTACTTC.

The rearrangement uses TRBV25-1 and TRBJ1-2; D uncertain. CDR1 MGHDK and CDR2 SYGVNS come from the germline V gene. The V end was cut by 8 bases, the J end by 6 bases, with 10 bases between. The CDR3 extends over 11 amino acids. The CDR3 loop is CASSWNDGYTF. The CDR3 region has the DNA TGTGCCAGCTCGTGGAATGATGGCTACACCTTC.

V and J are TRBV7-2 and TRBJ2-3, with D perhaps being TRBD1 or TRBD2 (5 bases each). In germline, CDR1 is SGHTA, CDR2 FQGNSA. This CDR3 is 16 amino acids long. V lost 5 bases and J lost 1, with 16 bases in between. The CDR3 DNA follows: TGTGCCAGCAGCGTCCTCGGGGCCGAACGCACAGATACGCAGTATTTT. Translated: CASSVLGAERTDTQYF.